This passage covers 27 T cell receptor beta chains from one sample sequenced in a study of T cell repertoires in aging, cancer and after chemotherapy. A mixed TRB-A/B primer pool amplified rearranged TRB by multiplex touch-down PCR. TCRdb called the multiplex PCR reads again in MiXCR, with one record for every CDR3 protein. Found here are roughly 9,100 distinct CDR3 sequences, about 30% of them singletons; the top ten hold about 2.6%. Peripheral blood genomic DNA, not sorted cells or RNA, was the template. Material for sequencing was blood. These receptors all stem from a human donor in good health.

The chain links TRBV11-3 to TRBJ2-7, with 7 bases identical to TRBD2. V lost 1 base and J lost 5; bases outside the gene matches: 14. Looked up from germline, CDR1 is SGHNT and CDR2 is YENEEA. This CDR3 comprises 17 residues. The CDR3 loop reads CASSLGRPSGSRNEQYF. For the CDR3, the DNA is TGTGCCAGCAGCTTAGGCCGACCTAGCGGATCAAGGAACGAGCAGTACTTC.

This clonotype was counted a few times. The rearrangement links TRBV27 to TRBJ2-7, with D possibly matching TRBD1 (6 bases). The CDR3 has 13 amino acids. CDR1 and CDR2 from the germline V gene are MNHEY and SMNVEV (reference sequence). Between the trimmed V and J ends, which lost 2 bases and 3 bases, there was a span of 8 bases. The CDR3 sequence: CASSLDRSYEQYF. The CDR3 bases are TGTGCCAGCAGTTTAGACAGGAGCTACGAGCAGTACTTC.

Worth noting for this clonotype: A much bigger clone sits one base away, suggesting this may be a read error. The chain combines TRBV29-1 with TRBJ2-5; D gene uncertain. V was shortened by 5 bases and J by 3 bases, with 22 bases between the two germline ends. CDR1 is SQVTM and CDR2 is ANQGSEA in the germline V gene. The CDR3 loop spans 16 amino acids. The CDR3 region has the DNA TGCAGCGTTTGGTTTAGTCGACTCCAAAGGAAAGAGACCCAGTACTTC. Residues: CSVWFSRLQRKETQYF.

The gene calls are TRBV7-2 and TRBJ2-5; the match to TRBD2 covers 11 bases. This CDR3 spans 17 amino acids. Unmatched junction bases numbered 9, after V lost 5 bases and J lost 1 base. CDR1 and CDR2 from the germline V gene are SGHTA and FQGNSA. The DNA for the CDR3 is TGTGCCAGCAGCCGAAGAATGGGACTAGCGGCCCAAGAGACCCAGTACTTC. It codes for CASSRRMGLAAQETQYF.

This clonotype was detected a few times. This chain links TRBV15 with TRBJ2-1; D remains unclear. Trimming stripped 5 bases from V and 0 bases from J, with 14 bases between. Germline loops: CDR1 LNHNV, CDR2 YYDKDF (reference sequence). The CDR3 is 16 amino acids. The CDR3 bases are TGTGCCACCAGCTCCGAACTGCCCCGCTCCTACAATGAGCAGTTCTTC. This gives the protein CATSSELPRSYNEQFF.

The chain links TRBV7-6 to TRBJ1-6; D unresolved. Germline CDR1 is SGHVS and CDR2 is FNYEAQ. Deletions cut 5 bases from V and 7 bases from J, with 15 bases between. The CDR3 runs 15 residues. DNA of the CDR3: TGTGCCAGCAGCCGAGAAGGGTTGGGGAATTCACCCCTCCACTTT. It codes for CASSREGLGNSPLHF.

This clonotype ranks as medium-sized (0.01 to 0.1%). The V and J genes are TRBV6-1 and TRBJ2-3; 7 bases map to TRBD2. The CDR3 has 14 amino acids. CDR1 MNHNS and CDR2 SASEGT come from the germline V gene. With 3 bases clipped from V and 4 bases from J, the junction kept 4 bases outside the gene matches. CDR3: CASSERGSPDTQYF. For the CDR3, the DNA is TGTGCCAGCAGTGAGCGGGGGTCCCCAGATACGCAGTATTTT.

The gene calls are TRBV27 and TRBJ2-7; possibly TRBD1 or TRBD2 for D (5 bases each). Germline V CDR1 and CDR2: MNHEY, SMNVEV (reference sequence). Between the trimmed V and J ends, which lost 3 bases and 11 bases, there was a span of 20 bases. CDR3 length equals 14 residues. CDR3 protein: CASSFSNGAAEKYF. The CDR3 DNA reads as TGTGCCAGCAGTTTCTCGAACGGGGCAGCTGAGAAGTACTTC.

The chain joins TRBV30 to TRBJ2-7, with 7 bases fitting TRBD2. The length of the CDR3 is 14 residues. Germline CDR1 GTSNPN, CDR2 SVGIG (reference sequence). V lost 3 bases, J lost 4 bases, and 9 bases stayed unmatched. The CDR3 DNA follows: TGTGCCTGGAGGTGGAGCGGGGCGGCTTACGAGCAGTACTTC. Translation: CAWRWSGAAYEQYF.

The chain couples TRBV5-6 to TRBJ2-7; 11 positions match TRBD2. V was pared by 0 bases and J by 5 bases, with 7 bases of the junction left unmatched. The CDR3 is made up of 16 amino acids. In germline, CDR1 is SGHDT, CDR2 YYEEEE. The CDR3 is CASSLEVLAGGNEQYF. The CDR3 DNA follows: TGTGCCAGCAGCTTGGAAGTCCTAGCGGGAGGAAACGAGCAGTACTTC.

The table lists this clonotype with a few counts. CDR3 amino acids: CASTPRGGPTGFGEAFF. The CDR3 DNA follows: TGTGCCAGCACCCCCCGTGGAGGGCCGACAGGGTTCGGTGAAGCTTTCTTT. The V call is TRBV6-1, the J call TRBJ1-1; 7 nucleotides line up with TRBD1. The CDR3 has 17 residues. J was trimmed by 7 bases and V by 7 bases; bases with no gene match: 21. Germline V gene sequence: CDR1 MNHNS, CDR2 SASEGT.

This clonotype was found a few times. The rearrangement joins TRBV19 to TRBJ2-3, with D possibly TRBD1 on 6 matching bases. From germline, CDR1 is LNHDA and CDR2 SQIVND (reference sequence). The length of the CDR3 is 14 residues. The ends were cut back, 4 bases at V and 4 bases at J, with 12 bases in the middle. The DNA for the CDR3 is TGTGCCAGTAGTACCCAGGACAGCTCAGATACGCAGTATTTT. Translation: CASSTQDSSDTQYF.

The rearrangement links TRBV12-3 or TRBV12-4 to TRBJ1-5; the D gene is possibly TRBD1 (6 bases). Trimming took 7 bases from V and 0 from J, leaving 16 bases between them. This CDR3 has 16 residues. Here the CDR3 DNA reads TGTGCCAGCACCCACAGGGAAGGAGATAGCAATCAGCCCCAGCATTTT. Its translation: CASTHREGDSNQPQHF.

This chain uses TRBV19 with TRBJ2-2; D possibly uses TRBD1 or TRBD2 (6 bases each). V was cut by 6 bases and J by 7 bases, with 18 bases left in between. The CDR3 is 15 amino acids. Per germline, CDR1 LNHDA and CDR2 SQIVND (reference sequence). The DNA for the CDR3 is TGTGCCAGTAGCCCGGAAGGGGGGTATAACGGGGAGCTGTTTTTT. It specifies CASSPEGGYNGELFF.

This clonotype occurred a few times. The chain employs TRBV19 and TRBJ1-1, with D tentatively TRBD1 (5 bases). The CDR3 extends over 14 amino acids. Looked up from germline, CDR1 is LNHDA and CDR2 is SQIVND (reference sequence). V was shortened by 3 bases and J by 0 bases, with 8 bases between the two germline ends. The CDR3 spells CASSMGGMNTEAFF. In nucleotides, the CDR3 is TGTGCCAGTAGTATGGGGGGAATGAACACTGAAGCTTTCTTT.

There are a few counts of this clonotype. The chain joins TRBV6-5 to TRBJ2-7, with 8 nucleotides matching TRBD1. The germline V gene encodes CDR1 MNHEY and CDR2 SVGAGI. J was trimmed by 2 bases and V by 6 bases; bases with no gene match: 6. The CDR3 spans 14 residues. The CDR3 DNA reads TGTGCCAGCAGAGGGACAGGAGGGGCCTACGAGCAGTACTTC. Its protein product is CASRGTGGAYEQYF.

This chain links TRBV6-5 with TRBJ2-7; D unclear. From germline, CDR1 is MNHEY and CDR2 SVGAGI. Trimming took 2 bases from V and 8 from J, leaving 13 bases between them. This CDR3 has 13 amino acids. CDR3 sequence (DNA): TGTGCCAGCAGTTACCGCAACGGCGGTAAGCAGTACTTC. As protein: CASSYRNGGKQYF.

This clonotype appeared a few times. This chain's CDR3 is CASSQWRGAYEQYF. The CDR3 nucleotides are TGTGCCAGCAGCCAATGGAGGGGGGCCTACGAGCAGTACTTC. The J gene is TRBJ2-7, the V gene TRBV27; D tentatively fits TRBD1 or TRBD2 (6 bases each). From germline, CDR1 is MNHEY and CDR2 SMNVEV (reference sequence). The CDR3 runs to 14 residues. V was pared by 6 bases and J by 2 bases, with 14 bases between.

The chain has TRBV7-2 and TRBJ2-7; 10 positions agree with TRBD2. The germline gives CDR1 SGHTA, CDR2 FQGNSA. V gave up 0 bases and J gave up 5 bases; unmatched junction bases: 4. The CDR3 runs 15 residues. CDR3 amino acids: CASSLAGLAGDEQYF. In DNA, the CDR3 is TGTGCCAGCAGCTTAGCGGGGCTAGCGGGAGACGAGCAGTACTTC.

For the CDR3, the DNA is TGTGCCAGCAGCGTTTGGACAGGGACCAATGAGCAGTTCTTC. Residues: CASSVWTGTNEQFF. This chain links TRBV11-3 with TRBJ2-1, with TRBD1 identical over 8 bases. Germline lookup yields CDR1 SGHNT and CDR2 YENEEA. V dropped 5 bases and J dropped 6; count of bases not matched to a gene: 6. The CDR3 is 14 residues long.

This clonotype was detected a few times. The J gene is TRBJ1-2, the V gene TRBV7-2; tentative D call: TRBD1 (6 bases). The germline V gene encodes CDR1 SGHTA and CDR2 FQGNSA. The CDR3 sequence is 15 residues long. Trimming shortened V by 1 base and J by 0 bases, and 9 bases separated the two germline ends. CDR3 DNA: TGTGCCAGCAGCTTAGGACAGGCGGCTAACTATGGCTACACCTTC. Translation: CASSLGQAANYGYTF.

The rearrangement joins TRBV10-3 to TRBJ1-2; D possibly corresponds to TRBD1 (5 bases). The CDR3 is 14 amino acids. The germline gives CDR1 ENHRY, CDR2 SYGVKD. Trimming pared 0 bases from V and 8 bases from J, leaving 13 bases between. The CDR3 region has the DNA TGTGCCATCAGTGAGTCTGGGGCGGGTGAAGGCTACACCTTC. The encoded protein is CAISESGAGEGYTF.

This clonotype is judged medium-sized. The chain couples TRBV19 to TRBJ2-5; D is tentatively TRBD1 or TRBD2 (6 bases each). The CDR3 spans 14 residues. Germline CDR1 is LNHDA and CDR2 is SQIVND (reference sequence). With 5 bases removed from V and 10 bases from J, the gap between germline ends came to 20 bases. The CDR3 DNA is TGTGCCAGTAGTCACAGGGAGGAGGGGAAGAACCAGTACTTC. Translation gives CASSHREEGKNQYF. Together with reference TRBV19 and TRBJ2-5, the CDR3 gives the full variable domain: DGGITQSPKYLFRKEGQNVTLSCEQNLNHDAMYWYRQDPGQGLRLIYYSQIVNDFQKGDIAEGYSVSREKKESFPLTVTSAQKNPTAFYLCASSHREEGKNQYFGPGTRLLVL.

The chain couples TRBV5-6 to TRBJ2-1, with unresolved D. The CDR3 covers 15 residues. In germline, CDR1 is SGHDT, CDR2 YYEEEE. Deletions cut 4 bases from V and 7 bases from J, with 18 bases between. In DNA, the CDR3 is TGTGCCAGCAGCCCCCGGAGAACGGTGGCGAATGAGCAGTTCTTC. Translated, it gives CASSPRRTVANEQFF.

The V gene is TRBV29-1, the J gene TRBJ1-1; weak D call: TRBD1 (6 bases). This CDR3 is built from 13 residues. The germline CDR1 and CDR2 sequences are SQVTM and ANQGSEA. V was pared by 7 bases and J by 2 bases, with 14 bases between. CDR3 coding DNA: TGCAGCGCCGAGGGGGTAGAAAACACTGAAGCTTTCTTT. Protein sequence: CSAEGVENTEAFF.

In this sample, this clonotype turned up a few times. The gene calls are TRBV19 and TRBJ2-5; 7 bases fit TRBD1. Trimming took 2 bases from V and 3 from J; bases not matched to a gene: 3. Germline V gene sequence: CDR1 LNHDA, CDR2 SQIVND (reference sequence). This CDR3 region has 14 residues. The CDR3: CASSIRGQKETQYF. The DNA of the CDR3 is TGTGCCAGTAGTATAAGGGGACAGAAAGAGACCCAGTACTTC.

Comment on this clonotype: Just one base apart from a much larger clone, this may be a read error. The V call is TRBV29-1, the J call TRBJ2-1; D ambiguous. The CDR3 totals 12 residues. Germline lookup yields CDR1 SQVTM and CDR2 ANQGSEA. V lost 4 bases to trimming and J lost 6 bases, with 10 bases between them. The CDR3 region has the DNA TGCAGCGTTGTACGACTTGGCAATGAGCAGTTCTTC. The encoded protein is CSVVRLGNEQFF.